These T cell receptor beta chains were read from a single sample in a study of T cell repertoires in cytomegalovirus infection. MiXCR, applied by TCRdb to the reads, yields one record per CDR3 protein. The sample lists about 180,000 distinct CDR3 sequences, about a sixth occurring once. Sequenced: CD8+ T cells from PBMCs. Every receptor here comes from a human donor in good health (CMV status not recorded). Some clones in this sample may be carry-over from other donors' samples. Each CDR3 is given with its conserved first and last residue. D genes are given only for firm matches. Clone size is stated in some rows and not others, as once, few, many or a class when expanded.

>TRBV28|TRBJ2-7|few|TRBD1
TGTGCCAGCAGTTTATGGGGGACAGGGCAATTTTTACGCGAGCAGTACTTC
CASSLWGTGQFLREQYF
>TRBV6-5|TRBJ1-2|-|TRBD1
TGTGCCAGCAGTAAGGGACAGGTTGGCGGCTACACCTTC
CASSKGQVGGYTF
>TRBV12-3/TRBV12-4|TRBJ1-5|few|TRBD1
TGTGCCAGCAGTTCGACAGGGGCCCCCGTCGTGAGCAATCAGCCCCAGCATTTT
CASSSTGAPVVSNQPQHF
>TRBV5-1|TRBJ2-1|-|-
TGCGCCAGCAGCTTGGACCTCTTCAATGAGCAGTTCTTC
CASSLDLFNEQFF
>TRBV5-1|TRBJ2-7|-|-
TGCGCCCCGGACGGCGAGCAGTACTTC
CAPDGEQYF
>TRBV9|TRBJ1-2|-|TRBD1
TGTGCCAGCAGCACCACAGGGGATGGCTACACCTTC
CASSTTGDGYTF
>TRBV7-9|TRBJ2-7|-|-
TGTGCCAGCAGCTTAGCGGACGATACCTACGAGCAGTACTTC
CASSLADDTYEQYF
>TRBV6-2/TRBV6-3|TRBJ2-3|-|-
TGTGCCAGCTGGATGGGAGATACGCAGTATTTT
CASWMGDTQYF
>TRBV28|TRBJ1-5|-|TRBD1
TGTGCCAGCAGTTTTGACAGGGACTACAATCAGCCCCAGCATTTT
CASSFDRDYNQPQHF
>TRBV5-1|TRBJ2-6|few|-
TGCGCCAGCAGCCCCCGACCTACAGGGAACTCTGGGGCCAACGTCCTGACTTTC
CASSPRPTGNSGANVLTF
>TRBV28|TRBJ1-3|few|TRBD1
TGTGCCAGCAAGCTACAGGGGGGTGGAAACACCATATATTTT
CASKLQGGGNTIYF
>TRBV7-2|TRBJ2-5|many|TRBD1
TGTGCCAGCAGCTTAGCGCAGGGGGCGCGAGAGACCCAGTACTTC
CASSLAQGARETQYF
>TRBV6-2/TRBV6-3|TRBJ1-1|few|-
TGTGCCAGCAGTTCCCTGGATCCGAACACTGAAGCTTTCTTT
CASSSLDPNTEAFF
>TRBV6-2/TRBV6-3|TRBJ2-5|-|-
TGTGCCAGCAGTTCGTCAAGGGACGTAGAAGAGACCCAGTACTTC
CASSSSRDVEETQYF
>TRBV11-2|TRBJ2-7|-|-
TGTGCCAGCAGCACTCGACAGAGCGCCTACGAGCAGTACTTC
CASSTRQSAYEQYF
>TRBV20-1|TRBJ2-1|-|-
TGCAGTGCTCATCCGGGAATTAGTGGTAGTGAGCAGTTCTTC
CSAHPGISGSEQFF
>TRBV2|TRBJ2-1|few|-
TGTGCCAGCAGTCGGCCCAAAGGGGCAAATGAGCAGTTCTTC
CASSRPKGANEQFF
>TRBV7-3|TRBJ2-7|few|TRBD2
TGTGCCAGCAGCCTCCAGCCACACCAACGACTAGCGGGGGGCTTCTCCTACGAGCAGTACTTC
CASSLQPHQRLAGGFSYEQYF
>TRBV4-3|TRBJ2-1|few|TRBD2
TGCGCCAGCAGCCAAGATCGTGGGCGGGGGGGCAATGAGCAGTTCTTC
CASSQDRGRGGNEQFF
>TRBV7-9|TRBJ2-5|-|TRBD2
TGTGCCAGCAGCTTAGCGAGCGGGGACCAAGAGACCCAGTACTTC
CASSLASGDQETQYF
>TRBV6-2/TRBV6-3|TRBJ1-1|-|-
TGTGCCAGCAGTTACTCGGGCTTCGGGGCTGAAGCTTTCTTT
CASSYSGFGAEAFF
>TRBV7-9|TRBJ2-7|-|-
TGTGCCAGCAGCCCGGACGCAAACGGGTACGAGCAGTACTTC
CASSPDANGYEQYF
>TRBV4-1|TRBJ2-1|-|-
TGCGCCAGCAGCCAGTTGAATGAGCAGTTCTTC
CASSQLNEQFF
>TRBV25-1|TRBJ2-7|-|-
TGTGCCAGCAGTGGGCTTGAGGGAGGCCCCTCCTTC
CASSGLEGGPSF
>TRBV7-7|TRBJ2-6|-|TRBD1
TGTGCCAGCAGCTTAGGACAGGCCGAGGGGGCCAACGGCCTGACTTTC
CASSLGQAEGANGLTF